A selection of T cell receptor beta chains follows, all from one sample in a study of T cell repertoires in cytomegalovirus infection. Antigen specificity for these receptors is unknown. TCRdb analysed the reads with MiXCR anew, one entry per CDR3 protein. The sample consists of around 25,000 distinct CDR3 sequences, roughly a fifth of them appearing once. The material sequenced was CD8+ T cells from cultured PBMCs, taken from culture after CMV antigen stimulation. The receptors stem from a human donor in good health (CMV status not recorded). Some clones in this sample may be carry-over from other donors' samples. Both conserved end residues are part of each CDR3. Each record gives: clone size, J gene, D gene, V gene, CDR3 protein, CDR3 DNA. D genes are given only for firm matches. Some rows have no size entry. The others give once, few or many, or a class for an expanded clone.

few TRBJ1-3 . TRBV7-9 CASSLTEIGNTIYF TGTGCCAGCAGCTTAACAGAAATTGGAAACACCATATATTTT
. TRBJ2-2 . TRBV6-2/TRBV6-3 CASSYSEAANTGELFF TGTGCCAGCAGTTACTCCGAAGCCGCGAACACCGGGGAGCTGTTTTTT
. TRBJ2-1 TRBD1 TRBV7-3 CASSADRGQGNEQFF TGTGCCAGCAGCGCCGATAGGGGACAGGGAAATGAGCAGTTCTTC
few TRBJ2-7 . TRBV6-1 CASLGTLVLYF TGTGCCAGCCTGGGGACTCTTGTGTTGTACTTC
. TRBJ2-3 . TRBV15 CATSRDLAQQEGFEGDTQYF TGTGCCACCAGCAGAGATTTGGCCCAACAGGAGGGATTTGAGGGAGATACGCAGTATTTT
few TRBJ2-5 . TRBV7-2 CASSLDQQETQYF TGTGCCAGCAGCTTAGATCAGCAAGAGACCCAGTACTTC
. TRBJ2-2 TRBD2 TRBV11-2 CASSLVAGAGTGELFF TGTGCCAGCAGCTTAGTAGCGGGAGCTGGCACCGGGGAGCTGTTTTTT
few TRBJ1-1 . TRBV29-1 CSVEARVNTEAFF TGCAGCGTTGAAGCCAGGGTAAACACTGAAGCTTTCTTT
few TRBJ1-2 . TRBV7-2 CASRRLEENYGYTF TGTGCCAGCAGACGGTTAGAGGAGAACTATGGCTACACCTTC
few TRBJ1-5 . TRBV12-5 CASGLSQPQHF TGTGCTAGTGGTTTGAGTCAGCCCCAGCATTTT
. TRBJ2-7 . TRBV6-2/TRBV6-3 CASTTDPLLTPHEQYF TGTGCCAGCACCACGGATCCTCTATTAACCCCCCACGAGCAGTACTTC
. TRBJ1-1 . TRBV7-9 CASSLESQRGTEAFF TGTGCCAGCAGCTTAGAATCACAGCGAGGGACTGAAGCTTTCTTT
. TRBJ2-4 . TRBV7-3 CASSLGLGMSIQYF TGTGCCAGCAGCCTAGGCCTGGGGATGAGCATTCAGTACTTC
few TRBJ1-1 . TRBV27 CASSLSPGLNTEAFF TGTGCCAGCAGTTTATCTCCCGGGTTGAACACTGAAGCTTTCTTT
few TRBJ2-5 TRBD1 TRBV27 CASKKTGGWGETQYF TGTGCCAGCAAAAAGACAGGGGGCTGGGGGGAGACCCAGTACTTC
. TRBJ2-1 . TRBV6-2/TRBV6-3 CASSYYAGMADNEQFF TGTGCCAGCAGTTACTACGCAGGGATGGCCGACAATGAGCAGTTCTTC
. TRBJ1-4 TRBD1 TRBV4-1 CASSLLEGQNEKLFF TGCGCCAGCAGCCTGTTGGAGGGACAGAATGAAAAACTGTTTTTT
few TRBJ1-1 . TRBV7-9 CASSWARGLSTEAFF TGTGCCAGCAGCTGGGCGAGGGGTCTATCCACTGAAGCTTTCTTT
few TRBJ2-7 TRBD2 TRBV7-9 CASSLGTSGTYEQYF TGTGCCAGCAGCTTAGGGACTAGCGGGACCTACGAGCAGTACTTC
few TRBJ1-1 . TRBV27 CASSLTVNTEAFF TGTGCCAGCAGTTTGACAGTGAACACTGAAGCTTTCTTT
. TRBJ2-1 . TRBV6-2/TRBV6-3 CASSYITPLPAAF TGTGCCAGCAGTTACATCACTCCGTTGCCCGCGGCCTTC
few TRBJ2-7 TRBD1 TRBV7-2 CASSPIGDSSYEQYF TGTGCCAGCAGCCCAATAGGGGACAGTTCCTACGAGCAGTACTTC